This T cell receptor beta chain emerged from a study of cytomegalovirus exposure and HLA in healthy donors. Study conclusions and caveats: Other equally common chains were less clonally expanded than HLA-associated TCR beta chains, a later analysis showed.

V shed 7 bases, J shed 0 bases, and the junction held 9 bases outside the gene matches. CDR3 length: 16 amino acids. The V gene's germline CDR1 is SNHLY and CDR2 FYNNEI. PCR used 60 Vbeta primers and 13 Jbeta primers. Assay used: immunoSEQ multiplex PCR; TCRdb lists only in-frame clones, some missing. The repertoire consists of 110,000 to 150,000 clones, with about 80% occurring once and the leading ten covering about 1.8%. About this clone itself: Its antigen is as yet unknown.

The TCR comes from a woman aged 30 to 39 in good health and CMV-seronegative. The chain has TRBV2 and TRBJ1-5; 7 positions agree with TRBD1. Input material: PBMCs. The CDR3 nucleotides are TGTGCCAGCACTGGACCGACAGGGAATAGCAATCAGCCCCAGCATTTT. It translates to CASTGPTGNSNQPQHF.